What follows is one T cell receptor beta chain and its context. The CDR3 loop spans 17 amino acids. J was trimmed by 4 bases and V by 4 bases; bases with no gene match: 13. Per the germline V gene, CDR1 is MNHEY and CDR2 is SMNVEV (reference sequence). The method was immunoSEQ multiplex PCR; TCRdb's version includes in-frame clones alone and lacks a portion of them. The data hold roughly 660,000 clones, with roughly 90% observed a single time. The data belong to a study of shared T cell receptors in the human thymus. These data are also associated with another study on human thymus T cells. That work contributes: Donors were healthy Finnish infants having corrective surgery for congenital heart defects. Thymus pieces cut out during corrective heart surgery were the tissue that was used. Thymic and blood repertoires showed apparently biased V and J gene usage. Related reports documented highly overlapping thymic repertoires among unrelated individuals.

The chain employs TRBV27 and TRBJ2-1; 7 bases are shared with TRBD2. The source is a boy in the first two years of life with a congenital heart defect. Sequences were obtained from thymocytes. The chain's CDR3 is CASSSRTRPPVYNEQFF. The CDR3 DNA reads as TGTGCCAGCAGTTCGCGGACTAGACCCCCCGTATACAATGAGCAGTTCTTC.